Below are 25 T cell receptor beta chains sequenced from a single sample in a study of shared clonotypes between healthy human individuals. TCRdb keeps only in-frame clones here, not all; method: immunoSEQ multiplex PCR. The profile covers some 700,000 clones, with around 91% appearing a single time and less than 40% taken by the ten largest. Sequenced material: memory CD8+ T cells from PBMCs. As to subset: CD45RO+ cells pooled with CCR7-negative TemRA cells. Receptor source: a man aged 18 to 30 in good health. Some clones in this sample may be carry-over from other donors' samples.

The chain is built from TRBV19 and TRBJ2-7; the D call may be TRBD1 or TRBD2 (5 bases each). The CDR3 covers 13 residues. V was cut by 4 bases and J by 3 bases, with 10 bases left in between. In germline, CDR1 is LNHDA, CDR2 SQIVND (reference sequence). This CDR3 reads CASSTWDGYEQYF. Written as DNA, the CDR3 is TGTGCCAGTAGTACCTGGGACGGCTACGAGCAGTACTTC.

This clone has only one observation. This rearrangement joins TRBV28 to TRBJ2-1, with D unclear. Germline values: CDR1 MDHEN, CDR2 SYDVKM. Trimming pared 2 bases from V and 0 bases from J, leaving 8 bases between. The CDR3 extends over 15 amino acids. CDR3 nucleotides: TGTGCCAGCAGTTTAGCCAGAAACTCCTACAATGAGCAGTTCTTC. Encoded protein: CASSLARNSYNEQFF.

Written as DNA, the CDR3 is TGTGCCAGCAGCTCGGGCCCGGGACCCACCGCGTCGGCCAAAAACATTCAGTACTTC. It codes for CASSSGPGPTASAKNIQYF. The chain couples TRBV5-6 to TRBJ2-4, with D perhaps TRBD1 or TRBD2 (5 bases each). CDR1 is SGHDT and CDR2 is YYEEEE in the germline V gene. The V and J ends lost 3 bases and 1 base respectively, with 23 bases between them. This CDR3 is 19 amino acids long. Based on the CDR3 plus reference TRBV5-6 and TRBJ2-4, the full variable domain is DAGVTQSPTHLIKTRGQQVTLRCSPKSGHDTVSWYQQALGQGPQFIFQYYEEEERQRGNFPDRFSGHQFPNYSSELNVNALLLGDSALYLCASSSGPGPTASAKNIQYFGAGTRLSVL.

CDR3 coding DNA: TGTGCCTTCTCCGGTTCGGAGACCATTCAGTACTTC. Encoded protein: CAFSGSETIQYF. The chain is built from TRBV15 and TRBJ2-4; D remains unclear. Trimming took off 11 bases at V and 9 bases at J, with 17 bases between the two ends. This CDR3 spans 12 amino acids. From germline, CDR1 is LNHNV and CDR2 YYDKDF (reference sequence).

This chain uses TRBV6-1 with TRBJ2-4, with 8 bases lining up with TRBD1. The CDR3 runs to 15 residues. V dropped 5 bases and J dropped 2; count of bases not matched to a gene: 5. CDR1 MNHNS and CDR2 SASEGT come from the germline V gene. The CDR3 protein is CASSLDRGTKNIQYF. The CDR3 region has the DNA TGTGCCAGCAGTCTCGACAGGGGTACCAAAAACATTCAGTACTTC.

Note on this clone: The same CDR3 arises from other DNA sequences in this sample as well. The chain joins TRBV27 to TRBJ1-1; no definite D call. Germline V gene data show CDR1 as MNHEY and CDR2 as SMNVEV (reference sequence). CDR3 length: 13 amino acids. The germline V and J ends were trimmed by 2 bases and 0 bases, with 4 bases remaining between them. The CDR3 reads CASSLGLNTEAFF. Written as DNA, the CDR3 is TGTGCCAGCAGTTTAGGGTTGAACACTGAAGCTTTCTTT.

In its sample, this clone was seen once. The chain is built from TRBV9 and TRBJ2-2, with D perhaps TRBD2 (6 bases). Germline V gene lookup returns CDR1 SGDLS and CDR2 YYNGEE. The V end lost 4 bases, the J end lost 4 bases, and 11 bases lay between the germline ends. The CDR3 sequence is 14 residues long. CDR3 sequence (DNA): TGTGCCAGCAGCAATCGGGGGACCACCGGGGAGCTGTTTTTT. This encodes CASSNRGTTGELFF.

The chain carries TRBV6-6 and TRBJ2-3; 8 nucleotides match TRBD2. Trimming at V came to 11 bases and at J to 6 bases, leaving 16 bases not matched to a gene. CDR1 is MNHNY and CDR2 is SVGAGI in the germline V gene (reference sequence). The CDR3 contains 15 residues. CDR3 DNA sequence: TGTGCCGCCCAACCCACTAGCGGAGGGGGGGATACGCAGTATTTT. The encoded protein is CAAQPTSGGGDTQYF.

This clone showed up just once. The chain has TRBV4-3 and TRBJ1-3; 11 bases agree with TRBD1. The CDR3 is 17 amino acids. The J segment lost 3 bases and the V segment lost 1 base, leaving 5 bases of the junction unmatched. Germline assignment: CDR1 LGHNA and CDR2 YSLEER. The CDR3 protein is CASSQGSGTGGGNTIYF. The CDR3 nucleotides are TGCGCCAGCAGCCAAGGATCGGGGACAGGGGGTGGAAACACCATATATTTT.

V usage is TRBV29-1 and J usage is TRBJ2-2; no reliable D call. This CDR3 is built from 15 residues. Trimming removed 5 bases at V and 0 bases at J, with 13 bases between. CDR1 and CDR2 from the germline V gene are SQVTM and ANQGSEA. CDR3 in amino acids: CSVSNRVANTGELFF. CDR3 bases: TGCAGCGTTTCCAACAGAGTTGCGAACACCGGGGAGCTGTTTTTT.

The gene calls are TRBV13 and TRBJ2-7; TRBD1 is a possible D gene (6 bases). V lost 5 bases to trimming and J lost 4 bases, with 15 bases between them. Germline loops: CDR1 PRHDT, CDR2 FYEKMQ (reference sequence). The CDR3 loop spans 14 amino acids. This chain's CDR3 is CASSLRGPSYEQYF. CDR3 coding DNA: TGTGCCAGCAGCCTCAGGGGCCCCTCATACGAGCAGTACTTC.

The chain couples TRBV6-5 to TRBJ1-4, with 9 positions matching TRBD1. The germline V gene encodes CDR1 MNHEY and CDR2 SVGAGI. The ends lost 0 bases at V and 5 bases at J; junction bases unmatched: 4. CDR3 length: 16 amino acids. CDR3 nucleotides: TGTGCCAGCAGTTACTCGTGGGACAGGGCAAATGAAAAACTGTTTTTT. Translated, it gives CASSYSWDRANEKLFF.

CDR3 amino acids: CASSQVGVAGVNEQFF. The CDR3 bases are TGCGCCAGCAGCCAAGTGGGGGTAGCGGGAGTGAATGAGCAGTTCTTC. This chain connects TRBV4-3 to TRBJ2-1, with TRBD2 identical over 9 bases. Germline CDR1 reads LGHNA; CDR2 reads YSLEER. This CDR3 has 16 residues. The ends lost 1 base at V and 7 bases at J; junction bases unmatched: 8.

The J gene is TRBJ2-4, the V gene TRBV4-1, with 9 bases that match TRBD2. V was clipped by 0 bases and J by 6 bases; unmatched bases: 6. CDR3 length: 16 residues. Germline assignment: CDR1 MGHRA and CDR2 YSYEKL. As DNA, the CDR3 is TGCGCCAGCAGCCAAGAAGTCGGGACTAGCTTAAACATTCAGTACTTC. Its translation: CASSQEVGTSLNIQYF.

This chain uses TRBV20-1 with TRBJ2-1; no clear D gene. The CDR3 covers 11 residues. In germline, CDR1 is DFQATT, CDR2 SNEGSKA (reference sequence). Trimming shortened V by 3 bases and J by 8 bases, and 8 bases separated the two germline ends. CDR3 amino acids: CSASEDDEQFF. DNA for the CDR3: TGCAGTGCTAGTGAAGACGATGAGCAGTTCTTC.

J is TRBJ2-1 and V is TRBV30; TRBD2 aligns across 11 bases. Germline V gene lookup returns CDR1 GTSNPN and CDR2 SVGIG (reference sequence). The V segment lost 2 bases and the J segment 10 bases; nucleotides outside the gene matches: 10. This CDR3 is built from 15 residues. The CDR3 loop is CAWSPRLAGYREQFF. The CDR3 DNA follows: TGTGCCTGGAGTCCTCGACTAGCGGGGTACAGGGAGCAGTTCTTC. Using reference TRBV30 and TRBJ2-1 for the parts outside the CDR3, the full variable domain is SQTIHQWPATLVQPVGSPLSLECTVEGTSNPNLYWYRQAAGRGLQLLFYSVGIGQISSEVPQNLSASRPQDRQFILSSKKLLLSDSGFYLCAWSPRLAGYREQFFGPGTRLTVL.

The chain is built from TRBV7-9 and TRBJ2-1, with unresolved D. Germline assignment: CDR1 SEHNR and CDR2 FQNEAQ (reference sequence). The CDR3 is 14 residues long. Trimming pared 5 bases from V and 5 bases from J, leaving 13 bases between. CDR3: CASSPENRNNEQFF. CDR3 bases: TGTGCCAGCAGCCCTGAAAATAGAAACAATGAGCAGTTCTTC.

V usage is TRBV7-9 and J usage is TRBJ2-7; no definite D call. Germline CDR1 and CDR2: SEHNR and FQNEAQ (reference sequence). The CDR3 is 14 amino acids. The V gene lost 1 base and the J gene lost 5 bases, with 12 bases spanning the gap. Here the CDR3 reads CASSLVFFSHEQYF. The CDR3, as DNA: TGTGCCAGCAGCTTAGTCTTTTTCAGTCACGAGCAGTACTTC.

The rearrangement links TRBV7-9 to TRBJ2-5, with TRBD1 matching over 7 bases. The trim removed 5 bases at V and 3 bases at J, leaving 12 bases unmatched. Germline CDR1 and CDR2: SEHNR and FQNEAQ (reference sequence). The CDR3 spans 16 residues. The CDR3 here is CASSTRQGRSEETQYF. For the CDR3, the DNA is TGTGCCAGCAGCACCCGACAGGGAAGGTCGGAAGAGACCCAGTACTTC.

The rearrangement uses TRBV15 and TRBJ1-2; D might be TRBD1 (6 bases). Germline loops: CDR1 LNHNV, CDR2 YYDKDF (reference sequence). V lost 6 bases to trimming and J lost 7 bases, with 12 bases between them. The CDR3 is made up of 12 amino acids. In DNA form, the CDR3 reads TGTGCCACCAGGGGGGCTTCTTTTGGCTACACCTTC. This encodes CATRGASFGYTF.

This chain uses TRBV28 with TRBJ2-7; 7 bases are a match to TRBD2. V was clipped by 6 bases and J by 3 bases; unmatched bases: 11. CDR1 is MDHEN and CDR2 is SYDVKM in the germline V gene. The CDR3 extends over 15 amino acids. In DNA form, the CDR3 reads TGTGCCAGCAGCCCCTCGGGCGGGAGAGGCTACGAGCAGTACTTC. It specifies CASSPSGGRGYEQYF.

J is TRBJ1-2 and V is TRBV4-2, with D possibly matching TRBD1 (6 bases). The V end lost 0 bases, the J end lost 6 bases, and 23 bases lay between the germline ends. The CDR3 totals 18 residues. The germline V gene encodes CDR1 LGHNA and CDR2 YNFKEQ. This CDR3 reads CASSQEIVLRGGVNGYTF. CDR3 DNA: TGTGCCAGCAGCCAAGAAATTGTGTTGCGAGGGGGAGTTAATGGCTACACCTTC.

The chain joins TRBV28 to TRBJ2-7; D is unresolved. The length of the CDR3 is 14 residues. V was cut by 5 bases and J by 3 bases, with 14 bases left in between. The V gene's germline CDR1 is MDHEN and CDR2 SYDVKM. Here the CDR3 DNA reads TGTGCCAGCAGTCTCCGGATAGGAAACTACGAGCAGTACTTC. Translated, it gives CASSLRIGNYEQYF.

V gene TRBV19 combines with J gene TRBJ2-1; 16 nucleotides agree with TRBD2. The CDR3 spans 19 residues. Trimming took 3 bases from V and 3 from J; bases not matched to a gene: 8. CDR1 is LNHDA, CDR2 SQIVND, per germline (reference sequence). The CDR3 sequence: CASSISGLAGGPGYNEQFF. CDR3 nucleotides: TGTGCCAGTAGTATTTCGGGACTAGCGGGAGGGCCTGGCTACAATGAGCAGTTCTTC.

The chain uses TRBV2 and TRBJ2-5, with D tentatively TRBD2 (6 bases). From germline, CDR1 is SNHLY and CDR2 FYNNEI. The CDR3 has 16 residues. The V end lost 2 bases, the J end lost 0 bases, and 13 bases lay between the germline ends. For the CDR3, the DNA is TGTGCCAGCAGTGAATTGGCGGGGCTCGACCAAGAGACCCAGTACTTC. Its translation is CASSELAGLDQETQYF.